By sample share, the clone carrying this T cell receptor beta chain is medium-sized (0.01 to 0.1%). The antigen is undetermined. The entry originates in a study of circulating CD8 cells and anti-PD-1 response in melanoma. About the research overall: Every 2 weeks, patients got 3 mg/kg nivolumab intravenously. Overall study results and limits: Under 8% of TRB clonotypes were shared between subsets at M1. No tumor material was available, so peptide assays assessed reactivity. DNEG was most diverse; TIGIT repertoires were least diverse.

CDR3 size: 14 residues. V lost 3 bases and J 2 bases, leaving 9 bases between the germline ends. The germline gives CDR1 MNHEY, CDR2 SMNVEV (reference sequence). Live CD3+CD8+TCRalphabeta+ cells were sorted into four subsets by PD-1 and/or TIGIT. Using approximately 14 ng of total RNA, TCR libraries were made with the QIAseq Immune Repertoire TCR panel. In TCRdb, the reads were re-called with MiXCR into one record per CDR3 protein. In the table there are about 1,300 distinct CDR3 sequences, 6.5% to 8% of which are singletons. The chain combines TRBV27 with TRBJ2-3, with D perhaps given as TRBD1 or TRBD2 (5 bases each). The receptor was isolated from a human donor with melanoma. Sequencing was performed on CD8+ T cells from PBMCs, taken at baseline or after one month of anti-PD-1 therapy (not recorded which). The CDR3 reads CASSLGPTTDTQYF. DNA of the CDR3: TGTGCCAGCAGTTTGGGACCGACCACAGATACGCAGTATTTT.